This T cell receptor (beta chain) is drawn from a study of T cell changes during pregnancy in multiple sclerosis. Using immunoSEQ multiplex PCR, the repertoire was profiled, and TCRdb retains in-frame clones only, with some absent. The repertoire holds 95,000 to 100,000 clones, with approximately 92% as singletons. Trimming cost V 4 bases and J 7 bases, with 17 bases left between them. This CDR3 region has 14 residues. Germline assignment: CDR1 MDHEN and CDR2 SYDVKM. Sequences were derived from peripheral blood, sampled in the second trimester of pregnancy. The origin of this receptor is a female donor with multiple sclerosis, enrolled in a pregnancy study. The genes are TRBV28 and TRBJ2-7, with TRBD1 as a possible D gene (6 bases). CDR3 nucleotides: TGTGCCAGCAGTTATAGAGGGGGATTTCGGGAGCAGTACTTC. Translating gives CASSYRGGFREQYF.